This is a list of T cell receptor beta chains from one sample in a study of blood T cell repertoires in COVID-19. Sequenced by immunoSEQ multiplex PCR; TCRdb stores in-frame clones only, minus some. The top ten hold approximately 3% of the sample, which has a few hundred thousand clones, roughly 88% seen once. Input material: peripheral blood. Receptors were obtained from a young woman with active or convalescent COVID-19. CDR3s include the opening cysteine and the closing phenylalanine or tryptophan. A D gene is named only where the DNA matches it firmly. Clone sizes are given selectively: once, few, many, or a class where the clone is expanded.

D,size,J,V,DNA,CDR3
TRBD2,NA,TRBJ2-3,TRBV7-2,TGTGCCAGCAGCCCCTGGACTAGACGGGGGGCAGATACGCAGTATTTT,CASSPWTRRGADTQYF
NA,NA,TRBJ1-1,TRBV11-2,TGTGCCAGCAGCTTAGGCCCGGGTAGGGGGGGAATGAACACTGAAGCTTTCTTT,CASSLGPGRGGMNTEAFF
NA,NA,TRBJ1-1,TRBV7-9,TGTGCCAGCAGCGGTAGCGGGAGCAGGAACACTGAAGCTTTCTTT,CASSGSGSRNTEAFF
TRBD1,few,TRBJ1-2,TRBV7-9,TGTGCCAGCAGCCAATCCGCCGGGACAGCCTCCTATGGCTACACCTTC,CASSQSAGTASYGYTF
NA,NA,TRBJ1-5,TRBV4-2,TGTGCCAGCAGCCAAAGAGGCTCTGGCAATCAGCCCCAGCATTTT,CASSQRGSGNQPQHF
TRBD1,NA,TRBJ1-2,TRBV28,TGTGCCATACCCTACGGACAGGGGGCTGGTGGCTACACCTTC,CAIPYGQGAGGYTF
NA,NA,TRBJ1-1,TRBV19,TGTGCCAGTAGTACCGGGGGGGGGCCTCCCCACTTT,CASSTGGGPPHF
TRBD1,NA,TRBJ2-5,TRBV3-1/TRBV3-2,TGTGCCAGCAGCCACGTGAACCGGGCCCAGGGGGACCAGTACTTC,CASSHVNRAQGDQYF
TRBD1,NA,TRBJ1-5,TRBV4-3,TGCGCCAGCAGCGCGTTGGACAGGGGTTATCAGCCCCAGCATTTT,CASSALDRGYQPQHF
NA,NA,TRBJ1-1,TRBV11-2,TGTGCCAGCAGCTTAGTTCGGGGGGGGAACACTGAAGCTTTCTTT,CASSLVRGGNTEAFF
NA,NA,TRBJ1-2,TRBV9,TGTGCCAGCAGCCCTAGAGGAGGGGTTGGGTATGGCTACACCTTC,CASSPRGGVGYGYTF
NA,NA,TRBJ2-1,TRBV9,TGTGCCAGTGGGGAACAGGGAGCATCCTACAATGAGCAGTTCTTC,CASGEQGASYNEQFF
NA,NA,TRBJ1-6,TRBV7-9,TGTGCCAGTGCGCGGGATTCACCCCTCCACTTT,CASARDSPLHF
TRBD1,NA,TRBJ1-2,TRBV7-9,TGTGCCAGCAGCTTCTGGGACAGGCACAATGGCTACACCTTC,CASSFWDRHNGYTF
NA,NA,TRBJ2-3,TRBV9,TGTGCCAGCAGCGTAGAGGTTCTAGCCACAGATACGCAGTATTTT,CASSVEVLATDTQYF
NA,NA,TRBJ1-2,TRBV19,TGTGCCAGTAACGATGCGGGACGGACATATGGCTACACCTTC,CASNDAGRTYGYTF
NA,NA,TRBJ2-2,TRBV9,TGTGCCAGCAGGGGGACAATAAACACCGGGGAGCTGTTTTTT,CASRGTINTGELFF
TRBD1,NA,TRBJ1-5,TRBV28,TGTGCCAGCAGCCCCGCAGGGGGAGTTCGCAATCAGCCCCAGCATTTT,CASSPAGGVRNQPQHF
TRBD1,few,TRBJ2-5,TRBV5-1,TGCGCCAGCAGCTTAGGGACAGGGGGCTCGAGCGGGACCCAGTACTTC,CASSLGTGGSSGTQYF
TRBD2,NA,TRBJ2-7,TRBV4-2,TGTGCCAGCAGCCCCAGCGGGGGGGGCTACGAGCAGTACTTC,CASSPSGGGYEQYF